The rows below give T cell receptor beta chains drawn from one sample of a study of circulating CD8 cells and anti-PD-1 response in melanoma. TCRdb called the reads again in MiXCR, with one record for every CDR3 protein. This table holds 470 or so distinct CDR3 sequences, around 5.9% found once. Sequenced here: CD8+ T cells from PBMCs, sampled at baseline or after one month of anti-PD-1 therapy (not recorded which). Receptors were obtained from a human donor with melanoma. CDR3s include the opening cysteine and the closing phenylalanine or tryptophan. Each record gives: clone size, J gene, V gene, D gene, CDR3 protein, CDR3 DNA. D genes are given only for firm matches. The size of a clone is reported for some rows only, either as once, few or many, or as a class for expanded clones.

medium-sized | TRBJ2-1 | TRBV24-1 | TRBD1 | CATSDSGTGEINEQFF | TGTGCCACCAGTGATTCCGGGACAGGAGAAATCAATGAGCAGTTCTTC
NA | TRBJ2-7 | TRBV29-1 | NA | CSVEDGYERYF | TGCAGCGTTGAAGACGGGTACGAGCGGTACTTC
medium-sized | TRBJ2-7 | TRBV4-1 | TRBD2 | CASSQGLAGGAYEQYF | TGCGCCAGCAGCCAAGGATTAGCGGGCGGGGCCTACGAGCAGTACTTC
large | TRBJ2-1 | TRBV16 | NA | CASSQSGGYEQFF | TGTGCCAGCAGCCAATCGGGGGGCTATGAGCAGTTCTTC
large | TRBJ2-3 | TRBV28 | NA | CASSFLSGTDTQYF | TGTGCCAGCAGTTTTTTATCAGGGACAGATACGCAGTATTTT
large | TRBJ2-1 | TRBV9 | NA | CASSTDRTTYNEQFF | TGTGCCAGCAGCACCGACAGGACGACCTACAATGAGCAGTTCTTC
large | TRBJ2-2 | TRBV19 | TRBD2 | CASSISPSGGNTGELFF | TGTGCCAGTAGTATCTCGCCGAGCGGGGGGAACACCGGGGAGCTGTTTTTT
few | TRBJ2-1 | TRBV5-5 | NA | CASSLAPGPGNEQFF | TGTGCCAGCAGCTTGGCCCCCGGGCCGGGGAATGAGCAGTTCTTC
large | TRBJ1-2 | TRBV27 | TRBD1 | CASSLSTGEGGYTF | TGTGCCAGCAGTTTATCGACAGGGGAAGGGGGCTACACCTTC
few | TRBJ2-7 | TRBV19 | NA | CASSLVRTGEQYF | TGTGCCAGTAGTCTAGTCCGGACGGGCGAGCAGTACTTC
large | TRBJ1-1 | TRBV27 | NA | CASSLRALNTEAFF | TGTGCCAGCAGTCTCAGGGCCCTGAACACTGAAGCTTTCTTT
few | TRBJ2-7 | TRBV28 | NA | CASSTVARGQYF | TGTGCCAGCAGTACTGTAGCGAGGGGGCAGTACTTC
medium-sized | TRBJ2-5 | TRBV19 | NA | CASSAQETQYF | TGTGCCAGTAGTGCGCAAGAGACCCAGTACTTC
few | TRBJ2-1 | TRBV5-5 | NA | CASSFMGELTYNEQFF | TGTGCCAGCAGCTTTATGGGGGAACTTACTTACAATGAGCAGTTCTTC
large | TRBJ2-7 | TRBV4-2 | TRBD2 | CASSQDLTSGWQYF | TGTGCCAGCAGCCAAGATTTGACTAGCGGTTGGCAGTACTTC
medium-sized | TRBJ1-2 | TRBV4-1 | TRBD1 | CASSQQTDRGGGYTF | TGCGCCAGCAGCCAACAAACGGACAGGGGAGGGGGCTACACCTTC
medium-sized | TRBJ2-1 | TRBV7-2 | NA | CASSRPNLDNEQFF | TGTGCCAGCAGCCGACCAAATCTCGACAATGAGCAGTTCTTC
large | TRBJ2-3 | TRBV27 | NA | CASSLRQGADTQYF | TGTGCCAGCAGTTTACGGCAGGGAGCAGATACGCAGTATTTT
medium-sized | TRBJ2-1 | TRBV28 | TRBD2 | CASSTSVEQFF | TGTGCCAGCAGCACTAGCGTTGAGCAGTTCTTC
few | TRBJ2-1 | TRBV30 | NA | CAWREDGNEQFF | TGTGCCTGGAGGGAGGACGGGAATGAGCAGTTCTTC
large | TRBJ1-5 | TRBV19 | NA | CASTPGQFHQPQHF | TGTGCCAGTACCCCTGGCCAATTTCATCAGCCCCAGCATTTT
medium-sized | TRBJ2-4 | TRBV4-3 | TRBD1 | CASSTNRGPSDIQYF | TGCGCCAGCAGCACGAACAGGGGTCCCTCTGACATTCAGTACTTC
medium-sized | TRBJ2-7 | TRBV21-1 | NA | CASSKGQGRCYEQYF | TGTGCCAGCAGCAAAGGACAGGGACGCTGCTACGAGCAGTACTTC
large | TRBJ2-7 | TRBV24-1 | NA | CATSDSGGGREQYF | TGTGCCACCAGTGATTCTGGGGGCGGACGAGAGCAGTACTTC
medium-sized | TRBJ1-1 | TRBV27 | NA | CASSLSGSVGVEAFF | TGTGCCAGCAGTTTATCGGGGTCTGTGGGGGTTGAAGCTTTCTTT
large | TRBJ2-4 | TRBV27 | TRBD2 | CASTSQTSGGTYIQYF | TGTGCCAGCACCTCCCAGACTAGCGGGGGAACCTACATTCAGTACTTC
medium-sized | TRBJ1-1 | TRBV19 | NA | CASTQFGSSGTEAFF | TGTGCCAGTACCCAATTCGGATCATCGGGCACTGAAGCTTTCTTT
hyperexpanded | TRBJ2-7 | TRBV3-1 | TRBD2 | CASSPSGGLGYEQYF | TGTGCCAGCAGCCCCAGCGGGGGGCTAGGCTACGAGCAGTACTTC
NA | TRBJ2-5 | TRBV5-5 | NA | CASSFWTVQETQYF | TGTGCCAGCAGCTTTTGGACAGTCCAAGAGACCCAGTACTTC
medium-sized | TRBJ2-7 | TRBV28 | TRBD2 | CASSLSGGGYEQYF | TGTGCCAGCAGTTTATCGGGGGGTGGCTACGAGCAGTACTTC
NA | TRBJ2-3 | TRBV12-5 | NA | CASGGTYADTQYF | TGTGCTAGTGGAGGCACTTACGCAGATACGCAGTATTTT
large | TRBJ2-5 | TRBV7-9 | TRBD1 | CASSPRTGAEETQYF | TGTGCCAGCAGCCCCCGGACAGGGGCGGAGGAGACCCAGTACTTC
large | TRBJ2-3 | TRBV6-1 | TRBD1 | CASSEQGTGSTDTQYF | TGTGCCAGCAGTGAACAAGGGACAGGGAGCACAGATACGCAGTATTTT
large | TRBJ2-2 | TRBV29-1 | NA | CSVGRNSPGELFF | TGCAGCGTTGGACGGAACTCCCCAGGGGAGCTGTTTTTT
large | TRBJ1-2 | TRBV5-4 | NA | CASSFGARNYGYTF | TGTGCCAGCAGCTTCGGTGCCAGGAACTATGGCTACACCTTC
medium-sized | TRBJ2-1 | TRBV12-3/TRBV12-4 | TRBD2 | CASSRPGGGRDNEQFF | TGTGCCAGCAGTCGCCCTGGCGGGGGGAGGGACAATGAGCAGTTCTTC
medium-sized | TRBJ1-3 | TRBV5-5 | NA | CASSLTRASSGNTIYF | TGTGCCAGCAGCTTGACGCGGGCTAGCTCTGGAAACACCATATATTTT
medium-sized | TRBJ2-7 | TRBV11-2 | NA | CASSYRAGDEQYF | TGTGCCAGCAGTTATAGGGCAGGGGACGAGCAGTACTTC
NA | TRBJ1-6 | TRBV28 | TRBD1 | CAGTETGGYNSPLHF | TGTGCCGGCACAGAGACAGGGGGCTATAATTCACCCCTCCACTTT
medium-sized | TRBJ1-2 | TRBV2 | NA | CASMEANYGYTF | TGTGCCAGCATGGAAGCTAACTATGGCTACACCTTC
NA | TRBJ2-1 | TRBV20-1 | TRBD2 | CSARNLAGGESNEQFF | TGCAGTGCTAGAAATCTAGCGGGGGGCGAATCAAATGAGCAGTTCTTC
medium-sized | TRBJ2-7 | TRBV7-9 | TRBD2 | CASSGASGGNEQYF | TGTGCCAGCAGCGGCGCTAGCGGGGGAAACGAGCAGTACTTC
medium-sized | TRBJ1-2 | TRBV29-1 | NA | CSVENLVDSQFPNYGYTF | TGCAGCGTTGAAAACCTGGTGGACAGCCAATTCCCTAACTATGGCTACACCTTC
large | TRBJ2-1 | TRBV27 | TRBD2 | CASSLAGGLKGNEQFF | TGTGCCAGCAGTCTAGCGGGGGGGCTAAAGGGCAATGAGCAGTTCTTC